This TCR beta chain was documented in a study of cytomegalovirus exposure and HLA in healthy donors. The study, taken as a whole, reports: Researchers reported from a later analysis that most CMV-associated TCR beta chains appeared HLA-restricted. In vitro data verified a few CMV-associated chains as specific for CMV antigens. Within an earlier analysis, most TCR beta V segments proved productive either about 90% or about 30% of the time.

To note about this clone: What it binds is unknown.

The CDR3 is made up of 13 amino acids. Deletions cut 4 bases from V and 5 bases from J, with 13 bases between. Germline lookup yields CDR1 SGHDT and CDR2 YYEEEE. In the PCR, 60 Vbeta and 13 Jbeta primers were used. The repertoire was sequenced with immunoSEQ multiplex PCR; TCRdb's copy has only in-frame clones and lacks some. The table records 80,000 or so clones, 60% to 85% of them present only once. The receptor's source is a man aged 35 to 55 in good health and CMV-seronegative. The V and J genes are TRBV5-6 and TRBJ2-7, with a weak D call TRBD1 (6 bases). The sequencing input was PBMCs. DNA of the CDR3: TGTGCCAGCAGCCTACAGGGTACCCACGAGCAGTACTTC. Protein product: CASSLQGTHEQYF.